Listed below are T cell receptor beta chains from one sample, sequenced in a study of early T cells in non-severe SARS-CoV-2 infection. In TCRdb, the 5' RACE reads were re-called with MiXCR into one record per CDR3 protein. Of about 27,000 distinct CDR3 sequences listed, around 5% are singletons. The sequenced sample was whole blood. These receptors were taken from an adult who was a healthcare worker with PCR-confirmed SARS-CoV-2 infection or an uninfected control (not recorded which). Both conserved end residues are part of each CDR3.

V: TRBV5-1
CDR3: CASSIRQSTDTQYF

V: TRBV18
CDR3: CASSPPSLRDKSGELFF

V: TRBV7-6
CDR3: CASSVDGWETQYF

V: TRBV6-1
CDR3: CASTLDRNQPQHF

V: TRBV7-2
CDR3: CASSLVSGRPTGELFF

V: TRBV6-5
CDR3: CASNKGTNSYNEQFF

V: TRBV7-8
CDR3: CASSRSPWVPSF

V: TRBV12-3/TRBV12-4
CDR3: CASSSRETQYF

V: TRBV28
CDR3: CASSFGLWRSGANVLTF

V: TRBV28
CDR3: CASSLGPYGYTF

V: TRBV2
CDR3: CASRGVRVAQYF

V: TRBV7-2
CDR3: CASSSRNEQFF

V: TRBV19
CDR3: CASSIHPYEQYF

V: TRBV18
CDR3: CASSLSGTTYNEQFF

V: TRBV6-5
CDR3: CASSSLGAGGNTIYF

V: TRBV11-2
CDR3: CASSLSPGTYEQYF

V: TRBV20-1
CDR3: CSAIPLDINQPQHF

V: TRBV11-2
CDR3: CASTSPGLLSEEQYF

V: TRBV29-1
CDR3: CSVPFSGGLSYNEQFF

V: TRBV30
CDR3: CAWSVWGAYEQYF

V: TRBV10-3
CDR3: CAINGGPEQYF

V: TRBV5-4
CDR3: CASQGQGGSEQFF

V: TRBV20-1
CDR3: CSAIQGTGETQYF

V: TRBV6-5
CDR3: CASSYSPSYEQYF

V: TRBV19
CDR3: CASTLGIFGQGPTGELFF

V: TRBV18
CDR3: CASSETYNSPLHF

V: TRBV2
CDR3: CASSDPGTSVVHNEQFF

V: TRBV7-6
CDR3: CASSGLAAYEQFF

V: TRBV12-3/TRBV12-4
CDR3: CASSLVGTGGSPLHF

V: TRBV27
CDR3: CATSSYREVAEQYF

V: TRBV11-3
CDR3: CASSLAPDRATGELFF

V: TRBV5-1
CDR3: CASSGRGEETQYF

V: TRBV20-1
CDR3: CSARQGNSPLHF

V: TRBV7-2
CDR3: CASSLDTGGYNLRGNTIYF

V: TRBV10-1
CDR3: CASSQNSNQPQHF

V: TRBV28
CDR3: CASSKRGQDYEQYF

V: TRBV7-2
CDR3: CASRPASTSGSGELFF

V: TRBV6-5
CDR3: CASSYSDRAGDEQFF

V: TRBV9
CDR3: CASSVHSGGSTQYF

V: TRBV6-2/TRBV6-3
CDR3: CASSYGVAGTYEQYF

V: TRBV12-3/TRBV12-4
CDR3: CASSLAPLNEQYF

V: TRBV3-1
CDR3: CASSLTATAYEQYF

V: TRBV14
CDR3: CASSRGYRAGANVLTF

V: TRBV9
CDR3: CASSPFSGLPYEQYF

V: TRBV2
CDR3: CASASTGFYEQYF

V: TRBV14
CDR3: CASSHSMNTEAFF

V: TRBV11-2
CDR3: CASSLLRADTQYF

V: TRBV4-3
CDR3: CASSQDLGGGITDTQYF

V: TRBV12-5
CDR3: CASVETPDNEQFF

V: TRBV7-9
CDR3: CASSLGGRDKYEQYF

V: TRBV28
CDR3: CASRPPDRSTDTQYF